This T cell receptor beta chain was profiled in a study of response to subunit inactivated influenza vaccine. General study points: Researchers suggested that each seasonal influenza vaccination recruits few new T cells.

To note about this clonotype: Antigen specificity is unknown.

MiXCR was run by TCRdb on the RT-PCR reads, yielding one entry per CDR3 protein. Of 710,000 or so distinct CDR3 sequences in the sample, more than 15% were seen once. The sequencing used PBMCs from blood, collected 11 to 12 days after vaccination. The TCR comes from a man in his fifties who received an inactivated influenza vaccine.

CDR3 DNA sequence: TGCGCCAGCAGCCCGGGACACGGGATCGTTTCCCAAGAGACCCAGTACTTC. It encodes CASSPGHGIVSQETQYF. The chain couples TRBV5-1 to TRBJ2-5; weak D call: TRBD1 (6 bases). V lost 4 bases to trimming and J lost 1 base, with 20 bases between them. CDR3 length: 17 residues. Germline loops: CDR1 SGHRS, CDR2 YFSETQ. Full variable domain (missing parts from reference TRBV5-1 and TRBJ2-5): KAGVTQTPRYLIKTRGQQVTLSCSPISGHRSVSWYQQTPGQGLQFLFEYFSETQRNKGNFPGRFSGRQFSNSRSEMNVSTLELGDSALYLCASSPGHGIVSQETQYFGPGTRLLVL.